This T cell receptor beta chain derives from a study of patients and donors after allogeneic stem cell transplantation. The CDR3 covers 15 residues. The germline gives CDR1 LGHDT, CDR2 YNNKEL (reference sequence). V lost 4 bases, J lost 7 bases, and 14 bases lay in between. TCRdb used MiXCR to reprocess the RT-PCR reads, holding one entry per CDR3 protein. Of roughly 200,000 distinct CDR3 sequences listed, roughly 38% are singletons. The sequence was obtained from a human donor who was either an allogeneic HSCT recipient or a stem cell or donor lymphocyte infusion donor (not recorded which). It is not recorded whose cells these are; they may come from a transplant donor. Source material: blood, either unsorted or a sorted T cell fraction (not recorded which). This chain joins TRBV3-1 and TRBJ1-6, with D tentatively TRBD1 (6 bases). CDR3 sequence (DNA): TGTGCCAGCAGCCTACAGGGTAGCGGGAATTCACCCCTCCACTTT. Translating it yields CASSLQGSGNSPLHF.